These 27 T cell receptor beta chains were all obtained from the same sample, sequenced in a study of technical replicates of blood from a handful of donors. Here immunoSEQ multiplex PCR was the method, and the copy in TCRdb shows in-frame clones only, minus some. The data hold about 74,000 clones, with roughly 94% observed a single time. The sample consisted of T cells isolated from PBMCs. Source of these receptors: a human donor in good health.

CDR3 loop: CASSLTGYGYTF. CDR3 DNA sequence: TGTGCCAGCAGCCTTACAGGGTATGGCTACACCTTC. This sequence joins TRBV14 and TRBJ1-2, with D possibly being TRBD1 (6 bases). This CDR3 comprises 12 residues. The germline V and J ends were trimmed by 4 bases and 5 bases, with 8 bases remaining between them. Germline assignment: CDR1 SGHDN and CDR2 FVKESK.

In this sample, this clone turned up once. The chain has TRBV5-4 and TRBJ1-4; D gene uncertain. Germline CDR1 SGHNT, CDR2 YYREEE (reference sequence). Trimming stripped 1 base from V and 8 bases from J, with 6 bases between. CDR3 length: 12 amino acids. CDR3 sequence reads: CASSLNEEKLFF. Here the CDR3 DNA reads TGTGCCAGCAGCTTGAATGAGGAAAAACTGTTTTTT.

The chain uses TRBV14 and TRBJ2-1; D is unresolved. CDR3 length equals 15 residues. V lost 2 bases, J lost 0 bases, and 8 bases lay in between. CDR1 and CDR2 (germline): SGHDN, FVKESK. Written as DNA, the CDR3 is TGTGCCAGCAGCCAACATGAGAGCTCCTACAATGAGCAGTTCTTC. It is translated as CASSQHESSYNEQFF.

V and J are TRBV29-1 and TRBJ2-7; 7 bases fit TRBD2. The CDR3 extends over 14 amino acids. V dropped 4 bases and J dropped 4; count of bases not matched to a gene: 10. Germline V gene lookup returns CDR1 SQVTM and CDR2 ANQGSEA. The CDR3 sequence is CSVASPSGVYEQYF. CDR3 DNA sequence: TGCAGCGTTGCCTCCCCTAGCGGAGTTTACGAGCAGTACTTC.

The V call is TRBV7-9, the J call TRBJ2-7, with D possibly matching TRBD1 (6 bases). The CDR3 has 11 amino acids. The V gene lost 2 bases and the J gene lost 7 bases, with 6 bases spanning the gap. The germline CDR1 and CDR2 sequences are SEHNR and FQNEAQ (reference sequence). CDR3 DNA sequence: TGTGCCAGCAGCTTAACAGGGGAGCAGTACTTC. It is translated as CASSLTGEQYF.

V and J are TRBV7-9 and TRBJ2-3, with D perhaps matching TRBD2 (6 bases). CDR3 length equals 13 residues. Germline values: CDR1 SEHNR, CDR2 FQNEAQ (reference sequence). Between the trimmed V and J ends, which lost 3 bases and 3 bases, there was a span of 7 bases. CDR3 in amino acids: CASSFRETDTQYF. The DNA for the CDR3 is TGTGCCAGCAGCTTCCGGGAGACAGATACGCAGTATTTT.

This chain joins TRBV19 and TRBJ2-3, with a weak D call TRBD2 (6 bases). Per the germline V gene, CDR1 is LNHDA and CDR2 is SQIVND (reference sequence). This CDR3 spans 13 amino acids. V was pared by 5 bases and J by 4 bases, with 10 bases between. CDR3 DNA sequence: TGTGCCAGTAGTGGGTGGGGGGCAGATACGCAGTATTTT. This sequence encodes CASSGWGADTQYF.

CDR3 bases: TGTGCCAGTAGGACCGACAGGGCAAGCTACACCTTC. It yields the protein CASRTDRASYTF. This chain uses TRBV19 with TRBJ1-2, with 7 bases fitting TRBD1. The length of the CDR3 is 12 residues. The germline CDR1 and CDR2 sequences are LNHDA and SQIVND (reference sequence). J gave up 9 bases and V 6 bases, and 7 bases lay outside the gene matches.

The rearrangement uses TRBV28 and TRBJ1-4; 8 bases match TRBD1. This CDR3 is 13 amino acids long. From germline, CDR1 is MDHEN and CDR2 SYDVKM. Trimming cost V 6 bases and J 10 bases; bases outside gene matches: 7. The CDR3 loop reads CASSGQGRGKLFF. The CDR3 DNA reads TGTGCCAGCAGCGGACAGGGTAGAGGAAAACTGTTTTTT. The full variable domain, in which reference TRBV28 and TRBJ1-4 provide the parts outside the CDR3, is DVKVTQSSRYLVKRTGEKVFLECVQDMDHENMFWYRQDPGLGLRLIYFSYDVKMKEKGDIPEGYSVSREKKERFSLILESASTNQTSMYLCASSGQGRGKLFFGSGTQLSVL.

The rearrangement links TRBV7-9 to TRBJ2-1; 11 positions match TRBD2. V was pared by 2 bases and J by 1 base, with 10 bases of the junction left unmatched. Per germline, CDR1 SEHNR and CDR2 FQNEAQ (reference sequence). This CDR3 contains 19 residues. The CDR3 protein is CASSLQPEWTSGSYNEQFF. The CDR3, as DNA: TGTGCCAGCAGCTTACAACCCGAGTGGACTAGCGGGTCCTACAATGAGCAGTTCTTC.

The rearrangement joins TRBV11-3 to TRBJ2-1; tentatively, D is TRBD1 (5 bases). Per germline, CDR1 SGHNT and CDR2 YENEEA. The CDR3 spans 17 residues. V lost 5 bases and J 5 bases, leaving 22 bases between the germline ends. The CDR3 protein is CASSHSVGLAGNNEQFF. The CDR3 nucleotides are TGTGCCAGCAGCCATTCGGTCGGTTTGGCAGGGAACAATGAGCAGTTCTTC.

This clone was recorded once. This chain joins TRBV10-3 and TRBJ1-2; maybe TRBD1 (6 bases). The CDR3 has 12 amino acids. V shed 10 bases and J shed 4 bases, with 13 bases lying between them. The germline V gene encodes CDR1 ENHRY and CDR2 SYGVKD. This chain's CDR3 is CASKQGPYGYTF. The CDR3 bases are TGTGCCAGCAAACAGGGACCCTATGGCTACACCTTC.

This chain connects TRBV23-1 to TRBJ2-5; possible D gene TRBD1, 6 bases. TRBV23-1 is an open reading frame whose function is uncertain. CDR3 length: 13 amino acids. Trimming stripped 7 bases from V and 4 bases from J, with 13 bases between. In nucleotides, the CDR3 is TGCGCCAGCAAGGAGATAGGGGGAGAGACCCAGTACTTC. This encodes CASKEIGGETQYF.

The chain has TRBV19 and TRBJ2-5; 8 nucleotides agree with TRBD2. Germline trimming cut 4 bases from V and 4 bases from J; bases unmatched to any gene: 8. Germline V lookup: CDR1 LNHDA, CDR2 SQIVND (reference sequence). The CDR3 loop spans 15 amino acids. The CDR3 DNA is TGTGCCAGTAGTACAAATAGGGGGACTAGAGAGACCCAGTACTTC. Its protein is CASSTNRGTRETQYF.

The J gene is TRBJ1-2, the V gene TRBV5-1, with D uncertain. This CDR3 has 14 amino acids. The germline CDR1 and CDR2 sequences are SGHRS and YFSETQ. Trimming took off 1 base at V and 5 bases at J, with 12 bases between the two ends. This CDR3 reads CASSLKSEDYGYTF. DNA of the CDR3: TGCGCCAGCAGCTTGAAGTCGGAGGATTATGGCTACACCTTC.

V gene TRBV7-8 combines with J gene TRBJ2-2; 8 nucleotides agree with TRBD1. Germline V lookup: CDR1 SGHVS, CDR2 FQNEAQ. This CDR3 has 15 amino acids. The ends lost 6 bases at V and 1 base at J; junction bases unmatched: 4. CDR3 loop: CASRAGTGNTGELFF. DNA of the CDR3: TGTGCCAGCAGAGCCGGGACAGGGAACACCGGGGAGCTGTTTTTT.

The chain links TRBV18 to TRBJ1-2, with a possible D match to TRBD1 (6 bases). Trimming cost V 0 bases and J 7 bases, with 15 bases left between them. The V gene's germline CDR1 is KGHSH and CDR2 LQKENI. The CDR3 is 15 amino acids. Written as DNA, the CDR3 is TGTGCCAGCTCACCACCTGGGGACACCCACCCTGGCTACACCTTC. Residues: CASSPPGDTHPGYTF.

This chain uses TRBV28 with TRBJ2-7, with 8 bases aligning to TRBD1. The CDR3 consists of 14 residues. With 6 bases clipped from V and 6 bases from J, the junction kept 10 bases outside the gene matches. CDR1 is MDHEN and CDR2 is SYDVKM in the germline V gene. This CDR3 reads CASRTRGRGPEQYF. The CDR3 DNA reads TGTGCCAGCAGAACCAGGGGGCGCGGTCCCGAGCAGTACTTC.

The chain links TRBV6-5 to TRBJ2-4; D might be TRBD1 (5 bases). Trimming cost V 6 bases and J 8 bases, with 11 bases left between them. The CDR3 length is 12 residues. Germline V CDR1 and CDR2: MNHEY, SVGAGI. Here the CDR3 DNA reads TGTGCCAGCAGAAAGGACACGGACATTCAGTACTTC. As protein: CASRKDTDIQYF.

The chain couples TRBV18 to TRBJ2-7; 8 nucleotides align to TRBD1. CDR1 is KGHSH and CDR2 is LQKENI in the germline V gene. This CDR3 is built from 16 residues. J lost 2 bases, V lost 3 bases, and 9 bases had no gene match. CDR3 protein: CASSPPKTGAAYEQYF. CDR3 nucleotide sequence: TGTGCCAGCTCACCCCCGAAGACAGGGGCGGCCTACGAGCAGTACTTC.

This rearrangement joins TRBV5-5 to TRBJ1-2; TRBD1 matches at 7 bases. Germline-derived CDR1 and CDR2 are SGHKS and YYEKEE (reference sequence). Unmatched junction bases numbered 8, after V lost 2 bases and J lost 7 bases. The CDR3 sequence is 14 residues long. The CDR3 coding sequence is TGTGCCAGCAGCTTCTACAGGGGCGGCGGTGGCTACACCTTC. It codes for CASSFYRGGGGYTF.

CDR3 protein: CASSENRLDFYNEQFF. CDR3 sequence (DNA): TGTGCCAGTAGTGAAAACCGCCTAGACTTTTACAATGAGCAGTTCTTC. The chain links TRBV19 to TRBJ2-1; D not resolved. V was shortened by 5 bases and J by 4 bases, with 18 bases between the two germline ends. The CDR3 runs 16 residues. The germline V gene encodes CDR1 LNHDA and CDR2 SQIVND (reference sequence).

This clone occurred once. The gene calls are TRBV29-1 and TRBJ2-1, with unresolved D. CDR1 SQVTM and CDR2 ANQGSEA come from the germline V gene. V was clipped by 6 bases and J by 3 bases, with 9 bases between them. The CDR3 contains 12 residues. This CDR3 reads CSVVVFYNEQFF. In nucleotides, the CDR3 is TGCAGCGTCGTTGTTTTCTACAATGAGCAGTTCTTC.

The rearrangement joins TRBV14 to TRBJ2-7; D may be TRBD2 (5 bases). The length of the CDR3 is 16 residues. Germline V gene sequence: CDR1 SGHDN, CDR2 FVKESK. Trimming left V 0 bases short and J 5 bases short, with 17 bases between. Here the CDR3 reads CASSQDLAGNHDEQYF. The CDR3 DNA is TGTGCCAGCAGCCAAGATTTGGCCGGGAATCATGACGAGCAGTACTTC.

This chain uses TRBV19 with TRBJ2-1; D may be TRBD2 (5 bases). This CDR3 is 15 amino acids long. V dropped 5 bases and J dropped 0 bases, with 11 bases sitting between them. Germline loops: CDR1 LNHDA, CDR2 SQIVND (reference sequence). The CDR3 region is CASSELGSSYNEQFF. The CDR3 bases are TGTGCCAGTAGTGAACTAGGGAGCTCCTACAATGAGCAGTTCTTC.

This CDR3 reads CASSDRGGKEEQFF. The CDR3 region has the DNA TGTGCCAGCAGTGACAGGGGCGGGAAGGAAGAGCAGTTCTTC. The chain has TRBV6-4 and TRBJ2-1; tentatively, D is TRBD2 (6 bases). Trimming took off 2 bases at V and 10 bases at J, with 15 bases between the two ends. CDR1 and CDR2 from the germline V gene are MRHNA and SNTAGT. The CDR3 totals 14 residues.

This clone was picked up one time. The chain joins TRBV5-4 to TRBJ2-3; D not certain. The CDR3 spans 12 residues. Trimming pared 4 bases from V and 0 bases from J, leaving 3 bases between. The germline V gene encodes CDR1 SGHNT and CDR2 YYREEE (reference sequence). The CDR3 reads CASSPSTDTQYF. The CDR3 coding sequence is TGTGCCAGCAGCCCTAGCACAGATACGCAGTATTTT.